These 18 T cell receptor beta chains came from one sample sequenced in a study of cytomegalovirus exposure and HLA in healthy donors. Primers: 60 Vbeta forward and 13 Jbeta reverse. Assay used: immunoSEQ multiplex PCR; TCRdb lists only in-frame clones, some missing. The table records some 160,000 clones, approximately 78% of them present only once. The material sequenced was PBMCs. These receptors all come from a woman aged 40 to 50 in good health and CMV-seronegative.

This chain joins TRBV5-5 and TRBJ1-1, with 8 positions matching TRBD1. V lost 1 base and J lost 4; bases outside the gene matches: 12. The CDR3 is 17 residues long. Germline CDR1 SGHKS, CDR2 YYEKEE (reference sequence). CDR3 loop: CASSLIGQGELVTEAFF. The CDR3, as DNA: TGTGCCAGCAGCTTGATCGGACAGGGCGAACTCGTCACTGAAGCTTTCTTT.

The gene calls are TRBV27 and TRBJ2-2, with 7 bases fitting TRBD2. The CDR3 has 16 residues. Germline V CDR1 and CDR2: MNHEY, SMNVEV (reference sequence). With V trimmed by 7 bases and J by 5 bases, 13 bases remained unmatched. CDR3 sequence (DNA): TGTGCCAGCATAGGTGGGACTACCCTCTCTACCGGGGAGCTGTTTTTT. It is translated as CASIGGTTLSTGELFF.

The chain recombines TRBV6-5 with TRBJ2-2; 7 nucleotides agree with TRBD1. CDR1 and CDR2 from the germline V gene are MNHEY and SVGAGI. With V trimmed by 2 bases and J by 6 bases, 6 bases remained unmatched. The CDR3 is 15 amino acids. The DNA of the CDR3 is TGTGCCAGCAGTTACAGGGGGCAGGGTGCCGGGGAGCTGTTTTTT. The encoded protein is CASSYRGQGAGELFF.

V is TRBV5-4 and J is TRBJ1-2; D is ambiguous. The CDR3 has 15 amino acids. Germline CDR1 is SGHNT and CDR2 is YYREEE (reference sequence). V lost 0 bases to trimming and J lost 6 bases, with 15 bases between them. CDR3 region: CASSLARSGFHGYTF. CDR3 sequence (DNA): TGTGCCAGCAGCTTGGCCCGCTCGGGGTTCCATGGCTACACCTTC.

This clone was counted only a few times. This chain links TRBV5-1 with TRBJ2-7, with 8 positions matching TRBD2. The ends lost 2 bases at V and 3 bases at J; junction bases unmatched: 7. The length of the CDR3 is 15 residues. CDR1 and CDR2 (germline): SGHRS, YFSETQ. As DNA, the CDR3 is TGCGCCAGCAGCTTCGACCAGCGGGGGATCTACGAGCAGTACTTC. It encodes CASSFDQRGIYEQYF.

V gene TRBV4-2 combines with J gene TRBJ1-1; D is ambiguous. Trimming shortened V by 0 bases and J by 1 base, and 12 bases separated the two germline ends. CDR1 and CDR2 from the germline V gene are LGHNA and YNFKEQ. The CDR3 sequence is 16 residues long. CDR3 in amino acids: CASSQDSGGRNTEAFF. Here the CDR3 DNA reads TGTGCCAGCAGCCAAGATTCCGGCGGGCGGAACACTGAAGCTTTCTTT.

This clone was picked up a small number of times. CDR3: CASSHRADRMIVFF. The CDR3 coding sequence is TGTGCCAGCAGTCACCGGGCAGACAGAATGATAGTGTTTTTT. The chain uses TRBV28 and TRBJ1-4, with a possible D match to TRBD1 (5 bases). Germline V gene lookup returns CDR1 MDHEN and CDR2 SYDVKM. The V end was cut by 5 bases, the J end by 15 bases, with 22 bases between. The CDR3 is made up of 14 amino acids.

CDR3 region: CASSYSETGFNEKLFF. CDR3 bases: TGTGCCAGCAGTTACTCAGAGACAGGGTTTAATGAAAAACTGTTTTTT. The chain uses TRBV6-6 and TRBJ1-4; 7 nucleotides agree with TRBD1. After removal of 0 bases from V and 4 bases from J, the junction contained 5 bases not matched to a gene. This CDR3 region has 16 residues. Per the germline V gene, CDR1 is MNHNY and CDR2 is SVGAGI (reference sequence).

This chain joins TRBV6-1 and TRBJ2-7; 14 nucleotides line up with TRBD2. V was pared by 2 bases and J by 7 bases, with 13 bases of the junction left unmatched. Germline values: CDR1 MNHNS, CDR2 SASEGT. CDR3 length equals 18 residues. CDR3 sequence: CASSELYTGTSGGREQYF. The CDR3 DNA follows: TGTGCCAGCAGTGAACTATACACCGGGACTAGCGGGGGACGGGAGCAGTACTTC.

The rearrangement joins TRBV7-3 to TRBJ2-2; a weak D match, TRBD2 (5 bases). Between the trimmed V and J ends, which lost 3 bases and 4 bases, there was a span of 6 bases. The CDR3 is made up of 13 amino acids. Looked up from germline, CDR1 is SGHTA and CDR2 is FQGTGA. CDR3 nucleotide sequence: TGTGCCAGCAGCTTCGCGGGCACCGGGGAGCTGTTTTTT. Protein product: CASSFAGTGELFF. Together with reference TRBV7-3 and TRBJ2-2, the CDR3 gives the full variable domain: GAGVSQTPSNKVTEKGKYVELRCDPISGHTALYWYRQSLGQGPEFLIYFQGTGAADDSGLPNDRFFAVRPEGSVSTLKIQRTERGDSAVYLCASSFAGTGELFFGEGSRLTVL.

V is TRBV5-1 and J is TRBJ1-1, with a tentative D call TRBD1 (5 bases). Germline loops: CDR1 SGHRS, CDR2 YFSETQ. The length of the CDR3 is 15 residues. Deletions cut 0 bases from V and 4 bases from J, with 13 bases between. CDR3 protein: CASSLGGRRATEAFF. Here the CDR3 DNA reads TGCGCCAGCAGCTTGGGGGGGAGGAGGGCCACTGAAGCTTTCTTT.

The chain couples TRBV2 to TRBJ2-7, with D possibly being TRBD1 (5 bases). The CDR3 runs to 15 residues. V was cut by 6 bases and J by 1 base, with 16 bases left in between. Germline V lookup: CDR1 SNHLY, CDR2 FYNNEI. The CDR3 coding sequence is TGTGCCAGCAGCCCAAGCGCAACAGGATCCTACGAGCAGTACTTC. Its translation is CASSPSATGSYEQYF.

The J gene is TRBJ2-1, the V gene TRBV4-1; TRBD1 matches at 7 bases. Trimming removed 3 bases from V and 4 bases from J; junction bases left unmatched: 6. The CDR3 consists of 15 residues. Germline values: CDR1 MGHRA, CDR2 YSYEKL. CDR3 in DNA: TGCGCCAGCAGCCAGAGAGGGGGACAGTACAATGAGCAGTTCTTC. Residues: CASSQRGGQYNEQFF.

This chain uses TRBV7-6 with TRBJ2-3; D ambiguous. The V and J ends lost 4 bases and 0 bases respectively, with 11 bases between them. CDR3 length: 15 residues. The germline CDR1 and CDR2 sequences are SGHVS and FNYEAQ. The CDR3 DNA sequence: TGTGCCAGCAGCTCGCACAGCCTTAGCACAGATACGCAGTATTTT. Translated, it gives CASSSHSLSTDTQYF. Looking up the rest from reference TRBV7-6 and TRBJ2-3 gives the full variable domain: GAGVSQSPRYKVTKRGQDVALRCDPISGHVSLYWYRQALGQGPEFLTYFNYEAQQDKSGLPNDRFSAERPEGSISTLTIQRTEQRDSAMYRCASSSHSLSTDTQYFGPGTRLTVL.

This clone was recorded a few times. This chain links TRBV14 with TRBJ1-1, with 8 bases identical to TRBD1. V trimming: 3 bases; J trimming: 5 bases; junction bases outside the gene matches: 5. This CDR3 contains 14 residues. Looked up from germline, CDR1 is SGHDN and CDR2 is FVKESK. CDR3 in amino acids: CASSQRRTGTEAFF. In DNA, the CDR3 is TGTGCCAGCAGCCAGCGGAGGACAGGGACTGAAGCTTTCTTT.

This chain's CDR3 is CASSLGTGFNEQFF. Here the CDR3 DNA reads TGCGCCAGCAGCTTGGGGACAGGCTTCAATGAGCAGTTCTTC. The chain carries TRBV5-1 and TRBJ2-1, with 7 bases that match TRBD1. The germline CDR1 and CDR2 sequences are SGHRS and YFSETQ. The junction had 3 bases not matched to a gene; V was cut back by 0 bases and J by 6 bases. CDR3 length equals 14 residues.

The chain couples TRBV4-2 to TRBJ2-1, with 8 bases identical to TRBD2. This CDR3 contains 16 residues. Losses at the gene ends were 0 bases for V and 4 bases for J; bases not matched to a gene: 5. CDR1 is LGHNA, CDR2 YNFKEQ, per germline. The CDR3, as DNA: TGTGCCAGCAGCCAAGATTTAACTAGCGGTTACAATGAGCAGTTCTTC. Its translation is CASSQDLTSGYNEQFF.

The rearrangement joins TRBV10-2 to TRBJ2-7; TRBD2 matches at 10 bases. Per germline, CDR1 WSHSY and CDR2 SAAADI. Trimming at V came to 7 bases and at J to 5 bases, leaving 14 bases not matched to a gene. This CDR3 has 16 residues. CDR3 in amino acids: CASIGSYSGGPDEQYF. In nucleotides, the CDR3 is TGCGCCAGCATAGGTTCTTATAGCGGGGGGCCAGACGAGCAGTACTTC.